Each of the 5 T cell receptor beta chains below was sequenced from the same sample in a study of T cells after yellow fever vaccination. In TCRdb, the 5' RACE reads were re-called with MiXCR into one record per CDR3 protein. Of 250,000 to 300,000 distinct CDR3 sequences listed, around 4.9% are singletons. The sequenced sample was CD4+ T cells sorted from PBMCs, obtained on the day of the yellow fever booster vaccination. All receptors come from a man younger than 35 who received the YFV17D yellow fever vaccine.

The chain employs TRBV12-3 or TRBV12-4 and TRBJ1-1; D might be TRBD1 (5 bases). Trimming pared 2 bases from V and 0 bases from J, leaving 19 bases between. The length of the CDR3 is 18 residues. The CDR3 is CASSLLHTWEGLNTEAFF. In DNA form, the CDR3 reads TGTGCCAGCAGTTTACTGCACACCTGGGAGGGGCTGAACACTGAAGCTTTCTTT.

This clonotype was picked up many times. V and J are TRBV2 and TRBJ2-2, with D hard to call. Trimming shortened V by 6 bases and J by 4 bases, and 3 bases separated the two germline ends. This CDR3 region has 11 residues. The germline V gene has CDR1 SNHLY and CDR2 FYNNEI. The CDR3 spells CASSVTGELFF. CDR3 bases: TGTGCCAGCAGCGTCACCGGGGAGCTGTTTTTT.

This clonotype was seen a handful of times. The J gene is TRBJ2-2, the V gene TRBV5-1; D remains unclear. Germline loops: CDR1 SGHRS, CDR2 YFSETQ. The CDR3 consists of 14 residues. V was clipped by 0 bases and J by 6 bases, with 9 bases between them. CDR3 nucleotide sequence: TGCGCCAGCAGCTTGGCCGAGGCGGCCGGGGAGCTGTTTTTT. This gives the protein CASSLAEAAGELFF.

This rearrangement joins TRBV7-9 to TRBJ1-4; D is unresolved. From germline, CDR1 is SEHNR and CDR2 FQNEAQ (reference sequence). CDR3 length equals 13 residues. Trimming stripped 2 bases from V and 6 bases from J, with 7 bases between. The CDR3 nucleotides read TGTGCCAGCAGCTTAAACCAAGATGAAAAACTGTTTTTT. Its protein product is CASSLNQDEKLFF.

J is TRBJ2-5 and V is TRBV9; D is possibly TRBD1 (6 bases). Trimming stripped 4 bases from V and 4 bases from J, with 20 bases between. CDR1 is SGDLS and CDR2 is YYNGEE in the germline V gene. The CDR3 is 16 amino acids. The CDR3 region is CASSPTAGVQGETQYF. The CDR3 coding sequence is TGTGCCAGCAGCCCAACCGCAGGGGTTCAAGGAGAGACCCAGTACTTC.